These 13 T cell receptor beta chains were sequenced from one sample in a study of prognosis after radiotherapy for stage I lung cancer. Multiplex PCR in two rounds served to amplify TCR beta CDR3 from genomic DNA. TRBV and TRBJ genes each had their own specific primers in first-round PCR. Each CDR3 protein gets one entry after TCRdb re-called the multiplex PCR reads with MiXCR. The table shows 25,000 to 35,000 distinct CDR3 sequences, with 25% to 35% occurring only once. The material sequenced was PBMCs, taken before or after stereotactic body radiation therapy (not recorded which). The receptors were sampled from a donor at least 50 years old with non-small cell lung cancer.

V usage is TRBV11-2 and J usage is TRBJ2-3, with D tentatively TRBD2 (5 bases). Between the trimmed V and J ends, which lost 7 bases and 2 bases, there was a span of 16 bases. The CDR3 covers 15 residues. Per germline, CDR1 SGHAT and CDR2 FQNNGV. The CDR3, as DNA: TGTGCCAGCATCTCCCCGGGATGCTCCACAGATACGCAGTATTTT. Protein product: CASISPGCSTDTQYF.

This clonotype ranks as medium-sized (0.01 to 0.1%). The chain recombines TRBV11-2 with TRBJ1-6, with 8 bases aligning to TRBD1. The germline CDR1 and CDR2 sequences are SGHAT and FQNNGV. The junction had 13 bases not matched to a gene; V was cut back by 4 bases and J by 8 bases. This CDR3 spans 17 amino acids. The CDR3 spells CASSSIPEDRADSPLHF. The CDR3 DNA sequence: TGTGCCAGCAGCTCCATACCGGAGGACAGGGCTGATTCACCCCTCCACTTT.

Only a few counts were recorded for this clonotype. The chain couples TRBV11-2 to TRBJ2-2, with D unclear. Trimming shortened V by 0 bases and J by 8 bases, and 16 bases separated the two germline ends. CDR1 and CDR2 from the germline V gene are SGHAT and FQNNGV. The CDR3 has 16 residues. CDR3 sequence (DNA): TGTGCCAGCAGCTTAGATCTTGCTGGGATCGGGGGGGAGCTGTTTTTT. Protein product: CASSLDLAGIGGELFF.

In this sample, this clonotype turned up many times. The chain uses TRBV6-2 or TRBV6-3 and TRBJ2-1, with D perhaps TRBD2 (6 bases). The CDR3 consists of 13 residues. The V gene's germline CDR1 is MNHEY and CDR2 SVGEGT. The V end was cut by 8 bases, the J end by 6 bases, with 14 bases between. The chain's CDR3 is CASRTRGSNEQFF. Here the CDR3 DNA reads TGTGCCAGCCGTACTCGGGGGTCCAATGAGCAGTTCTTC.

This clonotype occurred many times. The chain uses TRBV7-6 and TRBJ2-5; D might be TRBD1 or TRBD2, each matching 5 bases. V was clipped by 5 bases and J by 5 bases, with 12 bases between them. Germline CDR1 and CDR2: SGHVS and FNYEAQ. This CDR3 is 13 amino acids long. CDR3 residues: CASSRSGAETQYF. CDR3 DNA: TGTGCCAGCAGCCGTTCCGGGGCCGAGACCCAGTACTTC.

The chain combines TRBV10-3 with TRBJ2-5, with 10 bases that match TRBD2. With 6 bases clipped from V and 5 bases from J, the junction kept 12 bases outside the gene matches. Germline loops: CDR1 ENHRY, CDR2 SYGVKD. The CDR3 has 16 amino acids. CDR3 nucleotides: TGTGCCATCAGCCCAACTATACTAGCGGGGAAGGAGACCCAGTACTTC. Protein sequence: CAISPTILAGKETQYF.

Remarks on this clonotype: One base away lies a much larger clone, so this may be a sequencing read error. The chain joins TRBV6-8 to TRBJ2-1; 8 bases line up with TRBD2. J lost 5 bases, V lost 6 bases, and 12 bases had no gene match. The CDR3 is 16 amino acids. CDR1 and CDR2 (germline): MNHGY, SAAAGT. CDR3 protein: CASRGASGWGHNEQFF. DNA for the CDR3: TGTGCCAGCAGGGGGGCTAGCGGGTGGGGGCACAATGAGCAGTTCTTC.

Comments on this clonotype: A read error may be the cause here, since a much bigger clone is one base away. The chain uses TRBV5-6 and TRBJ2-1, with D hard to call. The CDR3 loop spans 12 amino acids. Germline-derived CDR1 and CDR2 are SGHDT and YYEEEE. V was trimmed by 7 bases and J by 6 bases, leaving 11 bases between them. The CDR3 nucleotides read TGTGCCAGCGACTGGTCGGGCAATGAGCAGTTCTTC. It encodes CASDWSGNEQFF.

This clonotype was counted ten times or more. V usage is TRBV7-3 and J usage is TRBJ2-3; D unclear. This CDR3 contains 11 residues. Per the germline V gene, CDR1 is SGHTA and CDR2 is FQGTGA. Between the trimmed V and J ends, which lost 5 bases and 8 bases, there was a span of 8 bases. For the CDR3, the DNA is TGTGCCAGCAGCCCTTGTGGTACGCAGTATTTT. Its translation: CASSPCGTQYF.

This clonotype was counted many times. The chain carries TRBV27 and TRBJ2-3, with D maybe TRBD2 (5 bases). CDR3 length: 14 residues. Germline V gives CDR1 MNHEY, CDR2 SMNVEV (reference sequence). V gave up 4 bases and J gave up 10 bases, with 18 bases separating them. The CDR3 sequence: CASSSHLLGKAQYF. The CDR3 region has the DNA TGTGCCAGCAGTTCCCACCTACTAGGCAAAGCGCAGTATTTT.

In this sample, this clonotype turned up many times. This chain connects TRBV2 to TRBJ1-4; the D gene is possibly TRBD1 (5 bases). Germline CDR1 reads SNHLY; CDR2 reads FYNNEI. CDR3 length equals 15 residues. V lost 0 bases and J 6 bases, leaving 11 bases between the germline ends. Here the CDR3 reads CASSEALRGDEKLFF. Written as DNA, the CDR3 is TGTGCCAGCAGTGAAGCGCTTCGAGGGGATGAAAAACTGTTTTTT.

This clonotype was detected ten times or more. The chain carries TRBV3-1 and TRBJ1-6, with D possibly matching TRBD1 (5 bases). CDR1 and CDR2 (germline): LGHDT, YNNKEL (reference sequence). V lost 4 bases, J lost 7 bases, and 11 bases lay in between. This CDR3 has 14 residues. CDR3 amino acids: CASSPWGSNSPLHF. The CDR3 nucleotides are TGTGCCAGCAGCCCCTGGGGGTCCAATTCACCCCTCCACTTT. Together with reference TRBV3-1 and TRBJ1-6, the CDR3 gives the full variable domain: DTAVSQTPKYLVTQMGNDKSIKCEQNLGHDTMYWYKQDSKKFLKIMFSYNNKELIINETVPNRFSPKSPDKAHLNLHINSLELGDSAVYFCASSPWGSNSPLHFGNGTRLTVT.

This clonotype was found many times. V gene TRBV20-1 combines with J gene TRBJ2-5, with D uncertain. The germline V gene encodes CDR1 DFQATT and CDR2 SNEGSKA (reference sequence). The CDR3 spans 11 residues. Trimming stripped 2 bases from V and 3 bases from J, with 4 bases between. In DNA, the CDR3 is TGCAGTGCTAGAACTGAAGAGACCCAGTACTTC. Its protein product is CSARTEETQYF.